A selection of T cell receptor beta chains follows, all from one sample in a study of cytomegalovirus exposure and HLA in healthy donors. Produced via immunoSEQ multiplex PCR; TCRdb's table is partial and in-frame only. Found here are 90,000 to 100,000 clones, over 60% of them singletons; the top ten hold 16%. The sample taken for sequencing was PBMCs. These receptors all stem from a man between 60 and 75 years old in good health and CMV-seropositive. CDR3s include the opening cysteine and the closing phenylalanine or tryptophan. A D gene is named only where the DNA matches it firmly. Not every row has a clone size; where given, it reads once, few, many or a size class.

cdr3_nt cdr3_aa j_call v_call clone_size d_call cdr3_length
TGTGCCAGCAGAACTTCAGGTCAGCCCCAGCATTTT CASRTSGQPQHF TRBJ1-5 TRBV28 few - 12
TGTGCCAGTAGTATAGCCCAACTAGCGGGGGTGTGGAACATTCAGTACTTC CASSIAQLAGVWNIQYF TRBJ2-4 TRBV19 - TRBD2 17
TGTGCCAGCAGCGTCAGGGGCTATGGCTACACCTTC CASSVRGYGYTF TRBJ1-2 TRBV6-5 - - 12
TGTGCCAGCAGCGTAGATGAGGACTATGGCTACACCTTC CASSVDEDYGYTF TRBJ1-2 TRBV9 - - 13
TGTGCCAGCAGCGGACGGGGTACTGAAGCTTTCTTT CASSGRGTEAFF TRBJ1-1 TRBV6-5 - - 12
TGTGCCAGCAGCTTGGCAGGGGTCGGACTCTACGAGCAGTACTTC CASSLAGVGLYEQYF TRBJ2-7 TRBV5-6 - - 15
TGTGCCGGCACACTCCCAAGGGGACCCCTCCACTTT CAGTLPRGPLHF TRBJ1-6 TRBV28 - - 12
TGTGCCAGCACCAAAACCCCGGGAATTGAAGCTTTCTTT CASTKTPGIEAFF TRBJ1-1 TRBV6-6 - - 13
TGTGCCAGCCGCTGGGGGGGGAGCGGAAACACCGGGGAGCTGTTTTTT CASRWGGSGNTGELFF TRBJ2-2 TRBV5-4 few TRBD2 16
TGTGCCAGCAGCCCCCGACAGGGTGGTTATGAAAAACTGTTTTTT CASSPRQGGYEKLFF TRBJ1-4 TRBV7-2 - TRBD1 15
TGCGCCAGCAGCTCCGGGACAGGGACCTACGAGCAGTACTTC CASSSGTGTYEQYF TRBJ2-7 TRBV5-1 - TRBD1 14
TGTGCCAGTAGTCCCACAGGGGTGAGGACTGAAGCTTTCTTT CASSPTGVRTEAFF TRBJ1-1 TRBV19 - TRBD1 14
TGCGCCAGCAGCCAAGTTCAGGGAAACACCGGGGAGCTGTTTTTT CASSQVQGNTGELFF TRBJ2-2 TRBV4-1 few - 15
TGTGCCAGCAGTTACGGCAGGGCCAATCAGCCCCAGCATTTT CASSYGRANQPQHF TRBJ1-5 TRBV6-5 - - 14
TGCGCCAGCAGCTTGGACACCAGCTCCTACAATGAGCAGTTCTTC CASSLDTSSYNEQFF TRBJ2-1 TRBV5-1 - - 15
TGTGCCAGCAGACCGACGACAGTGGCGTTCGACGAGCAGTACTTC CASRPTTVAFDEQYF TRBJ2-7 TRBV6-6 - - 15
TGTGCCAGCAGCCCACTAGCGGGGGTGAGAGATACGCAGTATTTT CASSPLAGVRDTQYF TRBJ2-3 TRBV7-2 once TRBD2 15
TGTGCCAGCAGTGAGACAGGTCATAATTCACCCCTCCACTTT CASSETGHNSPLHF TRBJ1-6 TRBV2 - - 14
TGTTCCAGCAGCCCGGGGGAGCAGGGAGCTTTCTTT CSSSPGEQGAFF TRBJ1-1 TRBV7-9 - - 12
TGTGCCAGCAGTTACCGCGGAGGGGTCGACCAGCCCCAGCATTTT CASSYRGGVDQPQHF TRBJ1-5 TRBV6-6 - - 15
TGTGCCAGTAAAATAGGACAGGCGGCTACCGGGGAGCTGTTTTTT CASKIGQAATGELFF TRBJ2-2 TRBV19 few TRBD1 15
TGTGCCTGGAGTGTGCTAGCGGGGATCTACAATGAGCAGTTCTTC CAWSVLAGIYNEQFF TRBJ2-1 TRBV30 - TRBD2 15
TGTGCCAGCAGCAAACGCGCCCGACAGAACGAGCAGTACTTC CASSKRARQNEQYF TRBJ2-7 TRBV21-1 - - 14
TGTGCCAGCAGTCAGACAGGAGCTAGCGGGGGGGCAACCCAGTACTTC CASSQTGASGGATQYF TRBJ2-5 TRBV11-2 - TRBD2 16
TGTGCCAGCCGACAGGGGACCACCTACGAGCAGTACTTC CASRQGTTYEQYF TRBJ2-7 TRBV6-1 - TRBD1 13
TGTGCCAGCAGCTTAACGGGGGGCAAACAAGATACGCAGTATTTT CASSLTGGKQDTQYF TRBJ2-3 TRBV5-6 - - 15
TGTGCCAGCAGCCAGACACTAGCGGGGGGCAGGAATGAGCAGTTCTTC CASSQTLAGGRNEQFF TRBJ2-1 TRBV14 - TRBD2 16
TGTGCCAGTAGTATAGCGGGACAGGGGGCGTATAGTGAGCAGTTCTTC CASSIAGQGAYSEQFF TRBJ2-1 TRBV19 - TRBD1 16
TGCGCCAGCCAGGGACAGGGGACCTACGAGCAGTACTTC CASQGQGTYEQYF TRBJ2-7 TRBV4-1 - TRBD1 13
TGTGCCAGCAGCTTCGGGACTCACAATGAGCAGTTCTTC CASSFGTHNEQFF TRBJ2-1 TRBV11-1 - - 13
TGTGCCAGCAGATTACAGGGAACAGATACGCAGTATTTT CASRLQGTDTQYF TRBJ2-3 TRBV27 - - 13
TGTGCCAGCAGCAGGACAGGAGGGGAAAAACTGTTTTTT CASSRTGGEKLFF TRBJ1-4 TRBV7-3 few TRBD1 13
TGCAGTGCTAGAGGCGTTGATACGCAGTATTTT CSARGVDTQYF TRBJ2-3 TRBV20-1 - - 11
TGTGCCAGTAGTCTACACGTGGGGGGGATCTTTAGCAATCAGCCCCAGCATTTT CASSLHVGGIFSNQPQHF TRBJ1-5 TRBV19 - - 18
TGTGCCAGCAAACTAGCTCCTACCTACGAGCAGTACTTC CASKLAPTYEQYF TRBJ2-7 TRBV6-5 - - 13
TGCGCCAGCAGCTTGGCACTACCCATCGAGCAGTTCTTC CASSLALPIEQFF TRBJ2-1 TRBV5-1 - - 13
TGCGCCAGCAGCTTGGGTATCACAGATACGCAGTATTTT CASSLGITDTQYF TRBJ2-3 TRBV5-1 - - 13
TGCGCCAGCAGCCCCAATAGCGGCTCTGGCACAGATACGCAGTATTTT CASSPNSGSGTDTQYF TRBJ2-3 TRBV5-1 - - 16
TGTGCCAGCAGCTTAGGGGCAGAGCAGTACTTC CASSLGAEQYF TRBJ2-7 TRBV5-5 - - 11
TGTGCCAGCAGTTACCGGGGGAGAACCTACGAGCAGTACTTC CASSYRGRTYEQYF TRBJ2-7 TRBV2 few - 14
TGCGCCAGCAGCGGACAGGGGTCCCACACAGATACGCAGTATTTT CASSGQGSHTDTQYF TRBJ2-3 TRBV5-1 few TRBD1 15
TGCGCCAGCAGTCGTCTAGCGGGGGAGCACAATGAGCAGTTCTTC CASSRLAGEHNEQFF TRBJ2-1 TRBV5-1 - TRBD2 15
TGCGCCAGCAGCCCTAACGGGGTCTCAAATTCACCCCTCCACTTT CASSPNGVSNSPLHF TRBJ1-6 TRBV5-1 - - 15
TGTGCCATCAACACCGGACAGGGGTCTAGCACAGATACGCAGTATTTT CAINTGQGSSTDTQYF TRBJ2-3 TRBV10-3 few TRBD1 16
TGCAGCGTTGGAGTAGGACAGGGGTACGAGCAGTACTTC CSVGVGQGYEQYF TRBJ2-7 TRBV29-1 - TRBD1 13
TGTGCCAGCAGCTTAGGGGAGGTCTACGAGCAGTACTTC CASSLGEVYEQYF TRBJ2-7 TRBV5-6 - - 13
TGTGCCAGCAGTGAAGCGCTTGCGAGAGGCTACACCTTC CASSEALARGYTF TRBJ1-2 TRBV2 - - 13
TGTGCCAGCAGCGTCGGGACTTCTGGGGCCAACGTCCTGACTTTC CASSVGTSGANVLTF TRBJ2-6 TRBV9 - - 15
TGTGCCAGTAGTATAGATCCGCAGGGGATCTACGAGCAGTACTTC CASSIDPQGIYEQYF TRBJ2-7 TRBV19 once - 15
TGCGCCAGCAGCCTCGGGGTGAATGGCGAGCAGTTCTTC CASSLGVNGEQFF TRBJ2-1 TRBV5-1 - - 13
TGCGCCAGCAGCTTTAGCGGTACGAACACCGGGGAGCTGTTTTTT CASSFSGTNTGELFF TRBJ2-2 TRBV5-1 once - 15
TGTGCCAGCAGCCTCGTGGGGGGGTACCAAGAGACCCAGTACTTC CASSLVGGYQETQYF TRBJ2-5 TRBV28 - TRBD2 15
TGTGCCAGCAGCTTCGACAGAAACTCCTACGAGCAGTACTTC CASSFDRNSYEQYF TRBJ2-7 TRBV2 - - 14
TGTGCCAGCAGCCAAACTAGCGGGAACACCGGGGAGCTGTTTTTT CASSQTSGNTGELFF TRBJ2-2 TRBV4-2 - TRBD2 15
TGCGGGGAGGGCAGGCGGAATACAGATACGCAGTATTTT CGEGRRNTDTQYF TRBJ2-3 TRBV5-6 - TRBD2 13
TGTGCCGCGACGGGGACTAGCGTCTACGAGCAGTACTTC CAATGTSVYEQYF TRBJ2-7 TRBV6-1 - TRBD2 13
TGCGCCAGCAGCCAATCCTTCGGACAGGGGGCAACCTCCTATAATTCACCCCTCCACTTT CASSQSFGQGATSYNSPLHF TRBJ1-6 TRBV4-3 once TRBD1 20
TGTGCCAGCAGCTTAATGGGGAGCTCCTACAATGAGCAGTTCTTC CASSLMGSSYNEQFF TRBJ2-1 TRBV7-3 - - 15
TGTGCCAGCAACTGGGACTCCGGCGGACCCGGGGAGCTGTTTTTT CASNWDSGGPGELFF TRBJ2-2 TRBV19 - - 15